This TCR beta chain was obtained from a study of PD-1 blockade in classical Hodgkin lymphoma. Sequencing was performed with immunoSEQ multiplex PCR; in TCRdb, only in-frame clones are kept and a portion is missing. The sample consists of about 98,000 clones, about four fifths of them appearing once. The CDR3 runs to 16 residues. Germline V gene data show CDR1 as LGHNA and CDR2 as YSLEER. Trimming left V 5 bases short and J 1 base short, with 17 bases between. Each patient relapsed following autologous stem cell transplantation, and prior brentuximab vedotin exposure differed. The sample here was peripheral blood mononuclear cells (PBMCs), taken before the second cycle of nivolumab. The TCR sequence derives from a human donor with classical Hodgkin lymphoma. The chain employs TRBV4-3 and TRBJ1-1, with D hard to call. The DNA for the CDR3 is TGCGCCAGCAGCGATTCGGGGTTGGCCCCGAACACTGAAGCTTTCTTT. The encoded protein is CASSDSGLAPNTEAFF.